Presented here are 28 T cell receptor beta chains from one specimen sequenced in a study of OX40 agonist ivuxolimab in advanced cancers. The protocol used for the library was the immunoSEQ multiplex PCR assay. TCRdb obtained this table from immuneACCESS and retained in-frame rearrangements with V and J assigned. These tables miss some clones; where compared with another copy, unresolved V genes account for less than half of the shortfall, and the remainder is unexplained. In all, the sample holds roughly 54,000 clones, and about 89% of those were seen once. 1.4% of the sample is held by the ten biggest clonotypes. Specimen: CD4+ or CD8+ T cells sorted from blood, collected in a trial of the OX40 agonist ivuxolimab. These receptors were collected from an adult with an advanced solid tumor such as melanoma, head and neck, liver or kidney cancer.

The chain carries TRBV29-1 and TRBJ2-5; D might be TRBD1 or TRBD2, each matching 5 bases. The germline V gene has CDR1 SQVTM and CDR2 ANQGSEA. Trimming took off 4 bases at V and 3 bases at J, with 12 bases between the two ends. CDR3 size: 13 residues. The CDR3 spells CSVVGVREETQYF. CDR3 sequence (DNA): TGCAGCGTTGTGGGGGTGAGGGAAGAGACCCAGTACTTC.

The chain joins TRBV12-5 to TRBJ2-6; D is uncertain. CDR3 length: 18 amino acids. V lost 1 base and J lost 1, with 14 bases in between. Germline loops: CDR1 LGHNT, CDR2 FRNRAP. The CDR3 DNA reads as TGTGCTAGTGGTTTGGACGGATCCCCCCGGTCTGGGGCCAACGTCCTGACTTTC. Amino acid sequence: CASGLDGSPRSGANVLTF.

The gene calls are TRBV7-6 and TRBJ2-5; 10 bases map to TRBD1. The CDR3 is made up of 17 amino acids. The V gene's germline CDR1 is SGHVS and CDR2 FNYEAQ. J gave up 4 bases and V 3 bases, and 11 bases lay outside the gene matches. The CDR3 region is CASSLTWDRGAGETQYF. CDR3 nucleotide sequence: TGTGCCAGCAGCTTGACTTGGGACAGGGGTGCTGGAGAGACCCAGTACTTC.

This chain joins TRBV28 and TRBJ1-5; 8 positions match TRBD1. Trimming cost V 2 bases and J 3 bases; bases outside gene matches: 3. The CDR3 sequence is 15 residues long. Germline V gene data show CDR1 as MDHEN and CDR2 as SYDVKM. This CDR3 reads CASSLRTGNNQPQHF. As DNA, the CDR3 is TGTGCCAGCAGTTTACGGACAGGGAACAATCAGCCCCAGCATTTT.

V is TRBV27 and J is TRBJ2-3; 16 positions agree with TRBD2. Trimming removed 0 bases from V and 4 bases from J; junction bases left unmatched: 4. This CDR3 comprises 18 residues. Germline assignment: CDR1 MNHEY and CDR2 SMNVEV (reference sequence). The CDR3 loop is CASSLSGTSGGVADTQYF. The CDR3 DNA reads as TGTGCCAGCAGTTTATCCGGGACTAGCGGGGGGGTAGCAGATACGCAGTATTTT.

The chain employs TRBV11-2 and TRBJ2-1; D not certain. CDR1 SGHAT and CDR2 FQNNGV come from the germline V gene. With 2 bases removed from V and 8 bases from J, the gap between germline ends came to 7 bases. This CDR3 has 12 amino acids. The CDR3 DNA reads as TGTGCCAGCAGCTTATTCGGTGATGAGCAGTTCTTC. It translates to CASSLFGDEQFF. Based on the CDR3 plus reference TRBV11-2 and TRBJ2-1, the full variable domain is EAGVAQSPRYKIIEKRQSVAFWCNPISGHATLYWYQQILGQGPKLLIQFQNNGVVDDSQLPKDRFSAERLKGVDSTLKIQPAKLEDSAVYLCASSLFGDEQFFGPGTRLTVL.

The chain uses TRBV5-4 and TRBJ2-5; TRBD2 matches at 9 bases. CDR1 and CDR2 (germline): SGHNT, YYREEE (reference sequence). This CDR3 is built from 15 residues. V was pared by 2 bases and J by 5 bases, with 7 bases of the junction left unmatched. CDR3 residues: CASSFPAGGRETQYF. The CDR3 DNA reads TGTGCCAGCAGCTTCCCGGCGGGAGGGCGGGAGACCCAGTACTTC.

This chain connects TRBV5-1 to TRBJ2-3; D unresolved. V was shortened by 2 bases and J by 6 bases, with 7 bases between the two germline ends. The CDR3 consists of 12 residues. Germline CDR1 is SGHRS and CDR2 is YFSETQ. CDR3 DNA sequence: TGCGCCAGCAGCTTCATCCCGGATACGCAGTATTTT. Encoded protein: CASSFIPDTQYF.

The rearrangement uses TRBV5-1 and TRBJ1-1, with D unresolved. Trimming took 0 bases from V and 0 from J, leaving 9 bases between them. The CDR3 is made up of 15 amino acids. CDR1 is SGHRS, CDR2 YFSETQ, per germline. CDR3 region: CASSLGFGMNTEAFF. The CDR3 DNA is TGCGCCAGCAGCTTGGGGTTCGGCATGAACACTGAAGCTTTCTTT. Variable domain in full (rest from reference TRBV5-1 and TRBJ1-1): KAGVTQTPRYLIKTRGQQVTLSCSPISGHRSVSWYQQTPGQGLQFLFEYFSETQRNKGNFPGRFSGRQFSNSRSEMNVSTLELGDSALYLCASSLGFGMNTEAFFGQGTRLTVV.

The chain carries TRBV5-1 and TRBJ2-7; 7 bases fit TRBD2. V shed 4 bases and J 5 bases; nucleotides not matched to a gene: 9. This CDR3 has 14 amino acids. In germline, CDR1 is SGHRS, CDR2 YFSETQ. As DNA, the CDR3 is TGCGCCAGCAGCCCTACTAGCGCCCACGACGAGCAGTACTTC. This gives the protein CASSPTSAHDEQYF.

The chain uses TRBV11-2 and TRBJ2-2; D is undetermined. This CDR3 region has 11 residues. Germline assignment: CDR1 SGHAT and CDR2 FQNNGV. The V and J ends lost 5 bases and 15 bases respectively, with 13 bases between them. CDR3 protein: CASSPTSTLFF. DNA of the CDR3: TGTGCCAGCAGCCCCACGTCGACCTTGTTTTTT.

The V and J genes are TRBV18 and TRBJ2-3, with D uncertain. The V gene's germline CDR1 is KGHSH and CDR2 LQKENI. This CDR3 contains 12 residues. V shed 2 bases and J shed 6 bases, with 6 bases lying between them. The chain's CDR3 is CASSPEYDTQYF. Here the CDR3 DNA reads TGTGCCAGCTCACCAGAGTATGATACGCAGTATTTT.

This clone was detected once. V and J are TRBV30 and TRBJ2-2; a weak D match, TRBD2 (6 bases). V was pared by 6 bases and J by 4 bases, with 15 bases between. CDR1 is GTSNPN and CDR2 is SVGIG in the germline V gene (reference sequence). The CDR3 spans 14 residues. The CDR3 is CACLRERFTGELFF. CDR3 bases: TGTGCCTGCCTCCGGGAGCGCTTCACCGGGGAGCTGTTTTTT.

J is TRBJ1-4 and V is TRBV27; D unclear. Germline assignment: CDR1 MNHEY and CDR2 SMNVEV (reference sequence). The CDR3 is 15 residues long. V lost 2 bases and J lost 0, with 7 bases in between. In DNA, the CDR3 is TGTGCCAGCAGTTTACGCAGGACAACTAATGAAAAACTGTTTTTT. Amino acid sequence: CASSLRRTTNEKLFF.

In this sample, this clone turned up a few times. The chain links TRBV7-9 to TRBJ2-2, with D perhaps matching TRBD1 (5 bases). V shed 0 bases and J shed 5 bases, with 10 bases lying between them. This CDR3 is built from 15 residues. Per the germline V gene, CDR1 is SEHNR and CDR2 is FQNEAQ (reference sequence). The chain's CDR3 is CASSLAAGQTGELFF. The DNA for the CDR3 is TGTGCCAGCAGCTTAGCGGCAGGGCAGACCGGGGAGCTGTTTTTT.

This clone was counted a few times. The CDR3 here is CASRMGLAGPTDTQYF. As DNA, the CDR3 is TGTGCCAGCAGGATGGGACTAGCGGGGCCCACAGATACGCAGTATTTT. The chain uses TRBV2 and TRBJ2-3; 13 bases agree with TRBD2. There are 16 residues in the CDR3. The V gene's germline CDR1 is SNHLY and CDR2 FYNNEI. Trimming took 6 bases from V and 2 from J; bases not matched to a gene: 5.

On this clone itself: The same CDR3 is also encoded by other DNA sequences in this sample. The chain joins TRBV19 to TRBJ1-5, with D perhaps matching TRBD1 (5 bases). Germline V gives CDR1 LNHDA, CDR2 SQIVND (reference sequence). The CDR3 has 14 amino acids. V lost 4 bases to trimming and J lost 2 bases, with 9 bases between them. CDR3 amino acids: CASSTTGGNQPQHF. As DNA, the CDR3 is TGTGCCAGTAGTACAACAGGTGGCAATCAGCCCCAGCATTTT. The whole variable domain, remainder taken from reference TRBV19 and TRBJ1-5, is DGGITQSPKYLFRKEGQNVTLSCEQNLNHDAMYWYRQDPGQGLRLIYYSQIVNDFQKGDIAEGYSVSREKKESFPLTVTSAQKNPTAFYLCASSTTGGNQPQHFGDGTRLSIL.

The chain uses TRBV19 and TRBJ1-4; D remains unclear. V was clipped by 10 bases and J by 6 bases, with 6 bases between them. The CDR3 has 10 amino acids. The germline CDR1 and CDR2 sequences are LNHDA and SQIVND (reference sequence). This CDR3 reads CATYHEKLFF. As DNA, the CDR3 is TGTGCCACCTATCATGAAAAACTGTTTTTT.

The chain couples TRBV5-6 to TRBJ1-3; D is unresolved. The germline gives CDR1 SGHDT, CDR2 YYEEEE. V shed 4 bases and J shed 4 bases, with 15 bases lying between them. The CDR3 has 15 residues. The CDR3 DNA is TGTGCCAGCAGCCTAGGGTCCACGAGGGGAAACACCATATATTTT. Amino acid sequence: CASSLGSTRGNTIYF.

This chain connects TRBV11-2 to TRBJ1-4; D perhaps matches TRBD1 (6 bases). V lost 5 bases and J 6 bases, leaving 16 bases between the germline ends. Germline V gene lookup returns CDR1 SGHAT and CDR2 FQNNGV. The CDR3 runs 15 residues. CDR3 sequence: CASSPSRAGDEKLFF. The CDR3 bases are TGTGCCAGCAGCCCGAGCCGCGCAGGGGATGAAAAACTGTTTTTT.

The chain recombines TRBV10-2 with TRBJ2-7, with 10 bases lining up with TRBD2. The CDR3 has 16 amino acids. The V segment lost 2 bases and the J segment 6 bases; nucleotides outside the gene matches: 10. Germline CDR1 WSHSY, CDR2 SAAADI. The CDR3 nucleotides read TGCGCCAGCAGTGAGACTCCTAGCGGGGGCCCCTCCGAGCAGTACTTC. Protein: CASSETPSGGPSEQYF.

This sequence joins TRBV5-6 and TRBJ2-3; TRBD2 matches 8 bases. The CDR3 extends over 14 amino acids. CDR1 is SGHDT, CDR2 YYEEEE, per germline. The ends lost 4 bases at V and 7 bases at J; junction bases unmatched: 8. DNA for the CDR3: TGTGCCAGCAGCGAAGGACTAGCAAGGTATACGCAGTATTTT. Its protein product is CASSEGLARYTQYF. Looking up the rest from reference TRBV5-6 and TRBJ2-3 gives the full variable domain: DAGVTQSPTHLIKTRGQQVTLRCSPKSGHDTVSWYQQALGQGPQFIFQYYEEEERQRGNFPDRFSGHQFPNYSSELNVNALLLGDSALYLCASSEGLARYTQYFGPGTRLTVL.

The V call is TRBV9, the J call TRBJ2-5, with 9 bases fitting TRBD2. The ends lost 0 bases at V and 1 base at J; junction bases unmatched: 7. This CDR3 has 17 residues. Germline CDR1 SGDLS, CDR2 YYNGEE. The chain's CDR3 is CASSVGRLAAAQETQYF. For the CDR3, the DNA is TGTGCCAGCAGCGTAGGGAGACTAGCGGCGGCCCAAGAGACCCAGTACTTC.

The rearrangement links TRBV5-1 to TRBJ2-5, with TRBD1 identical over 7 bases. The length of the CDR3 is 13 residues. The V gene's germline CDR1 is SGHRS and CDR2 YFSETQ. With V trimmed by 6 bases and J by 1 base, 3 bases remained unmatched. CDR3 in amino acids: CASTRQGQETQYF. The CDR3 DNA is TGCGCCAGCACACGACAGGGCCAAGAGACCCAGTACTTC.

This clone has just a few counts. The chain carries TRBV10-1 and TRBJ2-1, with 7 bases that match TRBD2. The CDR3 is 15 residues long. The ends lost 3 bases at V and 2 bases at J; junction bases unmatched: 4. Germline V CDR1 and CDR2: WNHNN, SYGVQD (reference sequence). In DNA form, the CDR3 reads TGCGCCAGCAGTGATGGCGGGGGAACCTACAATGAGCAGTTCTTC. Protein sequence: CASSDGGGTYNEQFF.

The chain couples TRBV5-1 to TRBJ2-5, with D perhaps being TRBD1 or TRBD2 (5 bases each). The CDR3 totals 13 residues. V was trimmed by 0 bases and J by 5 bases, leaving 8 bases between them. Germline V CDR1 and CDR2: SGHRS, YFSETQ. The CDR3 spells CASSLEGRETQYF. CDR3 DNA: TGCGCCAGCAGCTTGGAGGGACGGGAGACCCAGTACTTC.

This clone was seen a handful of times. This chain connects TRBV19 to TRBJ1-1; 8 bases fit TRBD1. Germline V gene lookup returns CDR1 LNHDA and CDR2 SQIVND (reference sequence). This CDR3 is built from 14 residues. V lost 3 bases and J lost 3; bases outside the gene matches: 3. The CDR3 region is CASSITGGYTEAFF. In nucleotides, the CDR3 is TGTGCCAGTAGTATTACAGGGGGTTACACTGAAGCTTTCTTT.

The V call is TRBV18, the J call TRBJ2-7; 9 nucleotides line up with TRBD1. The CDR3 spans 16 residues. Germline V gene data show CDR1 as KGHSH and CDR2 as LQKENI. The junction had 9 bases not matched to a gene; V was cut back by 0 bases and J by 6 bases. CDR3 protein: CASSPPGGQGRGEQYF. The CDR3 DNA follows: TGTGCCAGCTCACCACCGGGGGGACAGGGACGGGGCGAGCAGTACTTC. The complete variable domain, with remaining parts taken from reference TRBV18 and TRBJ2-7, reads NAGVMQNPRHLVRRRGQEARLRCSPMKGHSHVYWYRQLPEEGLKFMVYLQKENIIDESGMPKERFSAEFPKEGPSILRIQQVVRGDSAAYFCASSPPGGQGRGEQYFGPGTRLTVT.